Sequencing of this T cell receptor (beta chain) was carried out in a study of blood T cell repertoires in COVID-19. Study-wide background: T cells, B-cell-depleted T cells, or PBMCs supplied cDNA or gDNA.

Sequenced by immunoSEQ multiplex PCR; TCRdb stores in-frame clones only, minus some. Here the sample spans about 220,000 clones, around 84% being singletons. Germline lookup yields CDR1 MNHEY and CDR2 SVGAGI. The CDR3 has 14 amino acids. Trimming removed 0 bases at V and 2 bases at J, with 7 bases between. The receptor's source is a young man with active or convalescent COVID-19. Sequencing input: peripheral blood. This chain links TRBV6-5 with TRBJ1-2; D possibly corresponds to TRBD1 (5 bases). CDR3 protein: CASSYSTANYGYTF. The DNA of the CDR3 is TGTGCCAGCAGTTACTCGACAGCCAACTATGGCTACACCTTC.